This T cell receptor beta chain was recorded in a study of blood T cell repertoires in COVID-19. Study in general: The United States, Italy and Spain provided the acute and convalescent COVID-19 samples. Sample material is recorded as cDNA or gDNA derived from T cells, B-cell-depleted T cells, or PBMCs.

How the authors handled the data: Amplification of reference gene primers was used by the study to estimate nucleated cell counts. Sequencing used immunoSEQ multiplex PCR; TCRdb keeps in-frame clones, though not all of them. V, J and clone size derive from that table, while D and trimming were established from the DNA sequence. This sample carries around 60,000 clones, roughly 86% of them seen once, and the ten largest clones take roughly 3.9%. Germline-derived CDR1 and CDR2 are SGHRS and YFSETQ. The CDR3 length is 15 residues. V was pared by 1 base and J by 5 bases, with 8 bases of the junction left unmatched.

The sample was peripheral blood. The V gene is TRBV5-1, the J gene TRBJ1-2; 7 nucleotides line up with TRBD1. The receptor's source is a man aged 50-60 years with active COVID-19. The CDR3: CASSLSQGTAYGYTF. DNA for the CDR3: TGCGCCAGCAGCTTGAGCCAAGGGACAGCTTATGGCTACACCTTC.